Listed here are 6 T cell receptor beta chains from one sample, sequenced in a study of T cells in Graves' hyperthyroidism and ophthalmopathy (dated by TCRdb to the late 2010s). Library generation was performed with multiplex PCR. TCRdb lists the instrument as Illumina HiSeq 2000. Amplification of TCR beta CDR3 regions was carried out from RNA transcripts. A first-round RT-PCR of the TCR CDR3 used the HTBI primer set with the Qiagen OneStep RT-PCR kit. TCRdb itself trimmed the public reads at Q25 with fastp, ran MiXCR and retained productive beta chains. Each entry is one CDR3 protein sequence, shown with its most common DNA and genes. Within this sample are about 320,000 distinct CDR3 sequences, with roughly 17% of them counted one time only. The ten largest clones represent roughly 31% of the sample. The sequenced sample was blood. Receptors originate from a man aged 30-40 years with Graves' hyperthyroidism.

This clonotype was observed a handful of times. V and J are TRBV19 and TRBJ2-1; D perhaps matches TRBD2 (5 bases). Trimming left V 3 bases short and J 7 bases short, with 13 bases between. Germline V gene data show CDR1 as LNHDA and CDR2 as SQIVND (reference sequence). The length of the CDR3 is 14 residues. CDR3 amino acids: CASSISGRANEQFF. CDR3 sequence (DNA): TGTGCCAGTAGTATCAGCGGTAGGGCTAATGAGCAGTTCTTC. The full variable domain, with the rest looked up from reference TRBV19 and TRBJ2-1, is DGGITQSPKYLFRKEGQNVTLSCEQNLNHDAMYWYRQDPGQGLRLIYYSQIVNDFQKGDIAEGYSVSREKKESFPLTVTSAQKNPTAFYLCASSISGRANEQFFGPGTRLTVL.

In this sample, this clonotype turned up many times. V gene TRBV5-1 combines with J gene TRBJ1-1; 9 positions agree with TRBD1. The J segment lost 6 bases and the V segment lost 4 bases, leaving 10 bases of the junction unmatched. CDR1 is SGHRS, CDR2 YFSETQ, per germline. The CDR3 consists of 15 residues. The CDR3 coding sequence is TGCGCCAGCAGCCAGGGGGGACAGGGTAACCCTGAAGCTTTCTTT. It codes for CASSQGGQGNPEAFF.

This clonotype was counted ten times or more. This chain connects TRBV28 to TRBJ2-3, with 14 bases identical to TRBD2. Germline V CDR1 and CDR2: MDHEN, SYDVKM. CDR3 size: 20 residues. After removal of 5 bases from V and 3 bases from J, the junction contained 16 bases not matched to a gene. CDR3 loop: CASSDLRGTSGSRGTDTQYF. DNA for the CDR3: TGTGCCAGCAGTGACCTCAGGGGGACTAGCGGGAGTAGGGGGACAGATACGCAGTATTTT.

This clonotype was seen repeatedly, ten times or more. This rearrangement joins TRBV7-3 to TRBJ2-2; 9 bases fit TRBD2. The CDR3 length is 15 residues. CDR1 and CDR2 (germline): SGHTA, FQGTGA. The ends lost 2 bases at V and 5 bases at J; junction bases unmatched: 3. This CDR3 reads CASSLLAGRTGELFF. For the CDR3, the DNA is TGTGCCAGCAGCTTACTAGCGGGAAGAACCGGGGAGCTGTTTTTT.

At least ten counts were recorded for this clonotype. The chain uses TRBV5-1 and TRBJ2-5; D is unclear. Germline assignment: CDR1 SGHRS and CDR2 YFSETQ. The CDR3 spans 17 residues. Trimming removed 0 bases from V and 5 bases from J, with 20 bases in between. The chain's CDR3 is CASSLAPNPMQAETQYF. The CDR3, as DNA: TGCGCCAGCAGCTTGGCCCCGAACCCAATGCAGGCGGAGACCCAGTACTTC.

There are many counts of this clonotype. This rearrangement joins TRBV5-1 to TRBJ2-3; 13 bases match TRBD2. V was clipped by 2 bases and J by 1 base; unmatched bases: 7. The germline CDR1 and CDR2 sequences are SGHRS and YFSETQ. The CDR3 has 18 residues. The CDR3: CASSLGTSGEIRTDTQYF. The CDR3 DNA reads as TGCGCCAGCAGCTTAGGGACTAGCGGGGAAATTCGCACAGATACGCAGTATTTT. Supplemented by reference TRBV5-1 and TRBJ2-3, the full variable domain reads KAGVTQTPRYLIKTRGQQVTLSCSPISGHRSVSWYQQTPGQGLQFLFEYFSETQRNKGNFPGRFSGRQFSNSRSEMNVSTLELGDSALYLCASSLGTSGEIRTDTQYFGPGTRLTVL.